The next 2 T cell receptor beta chains were all read from a single sample in a study of somatic mutations in cytotoxic T cells in rheumatoid arthritis. Some clones are missing from TCRdb's copy, which holds only in-frame ones; the method was immunoSEQ multiplex PCR. The repertoire holds about 20,000 clones, with around 70% as singletons. The sample taken for sequencing was CD8+ T cells sorted from blood. These receptors all come from a man aged 55 to 70 in good health.

This chain links TRBV12-5 with TRBJ1-2, with unresolved D. V was shortened by 4 bases and J by 3 bases, with 9 bases between the two germline ends. This CDR3 contains 13 residues. In germline, CDR1 is LGHNT, CDR2 FRNRAP. CDR3: CASGWKRDYGYTF. The CDR3 DNA sequence: TGTGCTAGTGGTTGGAAGCGAGACTATGGCTACACCTTC.

The CDR3: CATSRDIWDRSVEPQHF. CDR3 DNA sequence: TGTGCCACCAGCAGAGATATTTGGGACAGGAGTGTGGAGCCCCAGCATTTT. The chain links TRBV15 to TRBJ1-5; TRBD1 matches 8 bases. The CDR3 covers 17 residues. Germline trimming cut 0 bases from V and 8 bases from J; bases unmatched to any gene: 12. Germline CDR1 LNHNV, CDR2 YYDKDF (reference sequence).